This TCR beta chain appears in the sequencing data of a study of blood T cell repertoires in COVID-19. About the research overall: Donors in the United States, Italy and Spain gave samples during acute or convalescent COVID-19. PBMCs, B-cell-depleted T cells, or T cells were the source of the cDNA or gDNA that made up the material.

The CDR3 is 15 residues long. Germline CDR1 and CDR2: LGHNA and YSLEER. Germline trimming cut 0 bases from V and 5 bases from J; bases unmatched to any gene: 5. Original processing methods: It was from reference gene primer amplification that nucleated cell counts were estimated. Some clones are missing from TCRdb's copy, which holds only in-frame ones; the method was immunoSEQ multiplex PCR. That table furnishes V, J and clone size, whereas the DNA furnished D and trimming. This table holds 150,000 to 200,000 clones, 85% to 90% found once. This clonotype was obtained from a man aged 65-85 years with active or convalescent COVID-19. The chain couples TRBV4-3 to TRBJ2-5, with 8 bases matching TRBD1. The sequencing sample was made of peripheral blood. Written as DNA, the CDR3 is TGCGCCAGCAGCCAAGATGTTAACAGGGGGGAGACCCAGTACTTC. Protein product: CASSQDVNRGETQYF.